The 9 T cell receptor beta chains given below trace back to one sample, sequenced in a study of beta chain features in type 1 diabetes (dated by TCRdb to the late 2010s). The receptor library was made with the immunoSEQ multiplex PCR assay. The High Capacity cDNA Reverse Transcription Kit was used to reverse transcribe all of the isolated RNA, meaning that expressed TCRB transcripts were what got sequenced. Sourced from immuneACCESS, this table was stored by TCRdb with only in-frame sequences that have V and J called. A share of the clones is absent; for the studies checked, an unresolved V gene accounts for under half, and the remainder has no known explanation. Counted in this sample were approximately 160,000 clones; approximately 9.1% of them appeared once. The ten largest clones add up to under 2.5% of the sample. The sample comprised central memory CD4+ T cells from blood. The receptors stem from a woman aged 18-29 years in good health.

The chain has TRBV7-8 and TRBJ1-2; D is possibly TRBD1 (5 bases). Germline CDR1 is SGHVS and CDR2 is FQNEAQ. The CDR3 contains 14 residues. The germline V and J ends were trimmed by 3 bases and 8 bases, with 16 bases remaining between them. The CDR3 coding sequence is TGTGCCAGCAGCTTTTTTGGGACGGGGGGAGGCTACACCTTC. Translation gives CASSFFGTGGGYTF.

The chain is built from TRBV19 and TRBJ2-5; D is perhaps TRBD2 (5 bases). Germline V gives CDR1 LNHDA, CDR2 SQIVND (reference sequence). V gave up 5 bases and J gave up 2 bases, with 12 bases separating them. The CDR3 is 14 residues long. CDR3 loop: CASSFSRGQETQYF. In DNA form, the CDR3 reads TGTGCCAGTAGTTTTAGTCGGGGACAAGAGACCCAGTACTTC.

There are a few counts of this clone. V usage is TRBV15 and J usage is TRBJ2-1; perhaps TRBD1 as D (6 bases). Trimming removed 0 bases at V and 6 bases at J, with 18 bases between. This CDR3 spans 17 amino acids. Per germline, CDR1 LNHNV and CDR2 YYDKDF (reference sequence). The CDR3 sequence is CATSRDRSWSRGNEQFF. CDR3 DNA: TGTGCCACCAGCAGAGATAGGAGTTGGAGCAGGGGCAATGAGCAGTTCTTC.

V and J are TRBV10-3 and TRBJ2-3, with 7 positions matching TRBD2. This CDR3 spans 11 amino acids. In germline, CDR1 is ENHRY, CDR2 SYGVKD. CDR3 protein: CASGSGVSQYF. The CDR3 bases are TGTGCATCGGGCAGCGGGGTGTCGCAGTATTTT.

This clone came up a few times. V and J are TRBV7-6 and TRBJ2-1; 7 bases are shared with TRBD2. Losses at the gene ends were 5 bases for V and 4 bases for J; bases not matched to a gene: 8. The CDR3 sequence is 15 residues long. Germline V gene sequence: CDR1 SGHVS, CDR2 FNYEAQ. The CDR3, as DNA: TGTGCCAGCAGCCCCCAGACGGGAGGATACAATGAGCAGTTCTTC. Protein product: CASSPQTGGYNEQFF.

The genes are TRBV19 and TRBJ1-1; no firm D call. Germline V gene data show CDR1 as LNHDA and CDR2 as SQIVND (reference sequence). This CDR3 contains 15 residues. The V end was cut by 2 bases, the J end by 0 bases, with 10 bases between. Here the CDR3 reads CASSIRQTLNTEAFF. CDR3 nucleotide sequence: TGTGCCAGTAGTATACGGCAGACTCTGAACACTGAAGCTTTCTTT.

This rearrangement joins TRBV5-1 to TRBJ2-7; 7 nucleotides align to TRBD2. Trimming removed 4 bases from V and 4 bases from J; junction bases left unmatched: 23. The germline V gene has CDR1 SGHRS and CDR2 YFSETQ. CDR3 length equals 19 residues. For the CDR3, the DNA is TGCGCCAGCAGCCCTGGGAGTATACAGACTAGCCGGGTACAGTACGAGCAGTACTTC. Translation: CASSPGSIQTSRVQYEQYF.

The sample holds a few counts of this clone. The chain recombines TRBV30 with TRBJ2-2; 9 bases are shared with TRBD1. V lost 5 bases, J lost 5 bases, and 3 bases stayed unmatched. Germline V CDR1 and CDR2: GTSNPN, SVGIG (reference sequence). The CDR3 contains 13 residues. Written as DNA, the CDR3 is TGTGCCTGGGGGACAGGGAGGACCGGGGAGCTGTTTTTT. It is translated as CAWGTGRTGELFF.

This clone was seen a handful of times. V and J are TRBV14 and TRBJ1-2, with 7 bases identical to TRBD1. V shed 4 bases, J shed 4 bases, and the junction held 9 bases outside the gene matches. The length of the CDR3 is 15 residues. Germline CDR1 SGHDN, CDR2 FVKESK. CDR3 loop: CASSLQGTPSYGYTF. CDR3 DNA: TGTGCCAGCAGCCTACAGGGGACTCCTAGCTATGGCTACACCTTC.